These 7 T cell receptor beta chains came from one sample sequenced in a study of shared clonotypes between healthy human individuals. Produced via immunoSEQ multiplex PCR; TCRdb's table is partial and in-frame only. The table has nearly 750,000 clones, around 77% seen once. Sequenced sample: memory CD4+ T cells sorted from blood. Indicated subset: CD45RA-negative fraction. The receptor set was obtained from a woman aged 25 to 39 in good health.

The chain joins TRBV7-8 to TRBJ2-1; D is unclear. In germline, CDR1 is SGHVS, CDR2 FQNEAQ. Trimming cost V 2 bases and J 9 bases, with 14 bases left between them. This CDR3 is built from 14 residues. The CDR3 coding sequence is TGTGCCAGCAGCTTACGGTGGTCGGGTATTGAGCAGTTCTTC. Translated: CASSLRWSGIEQFF.

Points on this clone: A much larger clone sits a single nucleotide away, making a read error possible. CDR3 residues: CASSLGPEQFF. The CDR3 coding sequence is TGTGCCAGCAGCTTGGGACCGGAGCAGTTCTTC. The rearrangement uses TRBV5-4 and TRBJ2-1; D is uncertain. CDR3 length equals 11 residues. Germline CDR1 is SGHNT and CDR2 is YYREEE (reference sequence). The V end was cut by 0 bases, the J end by 10 bases, with 5 bases between.

The chain joins TRBV5-1 to TRBJ2-7; 7 bases match TRBD2. J was trimmed by 1 base and V by 3 bases; bases with no gene match: 4. Looked up from germline, CDR1 is SGHRS and CDR2 is YFSETQ. The CDR3 contains 14 residues. The CDR3 sequence: CASSSLAVSYEQYF. The DNA for the CDR3 is TGCGCCAGCAGCTCCCTAGCGGTTTCCTACGAGCAGTACTTC.

The rearrangement joins TRBV12-5 to TRBJ2-1; 11 positions agree with TRBD1. Germline values: CDR1 LGHNT, CDR2 FRNRAP. The length of the CDR3 is 20 residues. J gave up 0 bases and V 3 bases, and 13 bases lay outside the gene matches. This CDR3 reads CASGLPRDRGSLSSYNEQFF. Here the CDR3 DNA reads TGTGCTAGTGGTTTACCCCGGGACAGGGGGTCGTTAAGCTCCTACAATGAGCAGTTCTTC.

Only a few counts were recorded for this clone. Here the CDR3 reads CASSQVSSGSLNEQFF. The CDR3 nucleotides read TGCGCCAGCAGCCAAGTGAGTAGCGGATCCTTGAATGAGCAGTTCTTC. The chain couples TRBV4-1 to TRBJ2-1; TRBD2 is a possible D gene (6 bases). Germline CDR1 reads MGHRA; CDR2 reads YSYEKL. V lost 1 base and J lost 7, with 17 bases in between. The CDR3 is made up of 16 amino acids.

The chain couples TRBV7-3 to TRBJ1-1; TRBD1 aligns across 8 bases. This CDR3 contains 15 residues. The V gene end was trimmed by 1 base and the J gene end by 1 base; junction bases not matched to a gene: 2. Germline V gene lookup returns CDR1 SGHTA and CDR2 FQGTGA. Written as DNA, the CDR3 is TGTGCCAGCAGCTTAATAGGGACAGGGAACACTGAAGCTTTCTTT. As protein: CASSLIGTGNTEAFF. The variable domain in full, with the rest retrieved from reference TRBV7-3 and TRBJ1-1, is GAGVSQTPSNKVTEKGKYVELRCDPISGHTALYWYRQSLGQGPEFLIYFQGTGAADDSGLPNDRFFAVRPEGSVSTLKIQRTERGDSAVYLCASSLIGTGNTEAFFGQGTRLTVV.

The rearrangement joins TRBV28 to TRBJ1-5; 7 nucleotides align to TRBD1. After removal of 5 bases from V and 11 bases from J, the junction contained 9 bases not matched to a gene. Germline CDR1 reads MDHEN; CDR2 reads SYDVKM. The CDR3 totals 13 residues. The CDR3 is CASSATGRPTQHF. DNA of the CDR3: TGTGCCAGCAGTGCGACAGGGCGTCCGACCCAGCATTTT.